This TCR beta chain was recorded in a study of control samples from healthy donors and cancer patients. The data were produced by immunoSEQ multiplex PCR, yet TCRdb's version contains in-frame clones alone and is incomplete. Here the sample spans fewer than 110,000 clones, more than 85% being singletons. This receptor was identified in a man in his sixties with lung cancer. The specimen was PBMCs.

CDR3 nucleotides: TGTGCCAGCAGCTTATGGGGGGTCGGTCAGCCCCAGCATTTT. It encodes CASSLWGVGQPQHF. The rearrangement links TRBV7-8 to TRBJ1-5, with D possibly matching TRBD1 (5 bases). CDR1 and CDR2 (germline): SGHVS, FQNEAQ. This CDR3 has 14 amino acids. The V end was cut by 2 bases, the J end by 6 bases, with 11 bases between.